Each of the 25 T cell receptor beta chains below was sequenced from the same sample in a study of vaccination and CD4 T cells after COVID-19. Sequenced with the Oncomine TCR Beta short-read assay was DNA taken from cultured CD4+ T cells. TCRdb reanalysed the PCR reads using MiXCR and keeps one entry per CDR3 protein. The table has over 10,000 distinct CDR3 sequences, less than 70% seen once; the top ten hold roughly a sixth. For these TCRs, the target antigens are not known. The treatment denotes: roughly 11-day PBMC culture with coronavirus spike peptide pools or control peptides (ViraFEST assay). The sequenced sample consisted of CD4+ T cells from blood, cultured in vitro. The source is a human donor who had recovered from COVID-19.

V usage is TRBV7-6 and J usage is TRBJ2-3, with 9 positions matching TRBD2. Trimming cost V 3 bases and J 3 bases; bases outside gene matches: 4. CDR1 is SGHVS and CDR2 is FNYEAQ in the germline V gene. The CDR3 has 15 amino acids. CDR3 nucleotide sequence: TGTGCCAGCAGCTTCCTAGCGGGGATGACAGATACGCAGTATTTT. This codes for CASSFLAGMTDTQYF.

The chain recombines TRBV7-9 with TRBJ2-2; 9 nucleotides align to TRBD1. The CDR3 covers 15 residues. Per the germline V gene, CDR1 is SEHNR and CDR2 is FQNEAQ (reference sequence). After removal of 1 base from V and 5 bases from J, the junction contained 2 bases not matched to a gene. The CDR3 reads CASSLDGTGTGELFF. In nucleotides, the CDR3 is TGTGCCAGCAGCTTAGATGGGACAGGGACCGGGGAGCTGTTTTTT.

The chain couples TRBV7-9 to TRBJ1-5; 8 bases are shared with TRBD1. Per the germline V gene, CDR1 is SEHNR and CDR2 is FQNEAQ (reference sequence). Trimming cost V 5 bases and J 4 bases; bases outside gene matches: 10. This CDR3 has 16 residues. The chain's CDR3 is CASSRIGQGQNQPQHF. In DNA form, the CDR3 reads TGTGCCAGCAGCCGCATAGGACAGGGACAGAATCAGCCCCAGCATTTT.

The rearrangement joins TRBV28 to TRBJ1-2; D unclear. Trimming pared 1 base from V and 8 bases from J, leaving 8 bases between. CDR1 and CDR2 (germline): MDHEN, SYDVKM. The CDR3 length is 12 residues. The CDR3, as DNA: TGTGCCAGCAGTTTATTTGTGGGGGGCTACACCTTC. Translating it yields CASSLFVGGYTF.

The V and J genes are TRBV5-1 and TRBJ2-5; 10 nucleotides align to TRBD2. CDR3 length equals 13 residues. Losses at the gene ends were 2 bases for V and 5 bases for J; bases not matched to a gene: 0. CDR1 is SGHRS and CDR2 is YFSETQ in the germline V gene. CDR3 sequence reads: CASSLAGGETQYF. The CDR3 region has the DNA TGCGCCAGCAGCTTAGCGGGAGGGGAGACCCAGTACTTC.

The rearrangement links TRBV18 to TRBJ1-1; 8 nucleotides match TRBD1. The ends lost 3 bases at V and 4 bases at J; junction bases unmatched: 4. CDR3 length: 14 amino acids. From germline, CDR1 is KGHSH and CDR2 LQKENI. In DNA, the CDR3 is TGTGCCAGCTCACCCGACAGGGGAGGCACTGAAGCTTTCTTT. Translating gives CASSPDRGGTEAFF.

The CDR3 loop reads CSVGGNLPYEQYF. DNA of the CDR3: TGCAGCGTTGGTGGGAACCTTCCCTACGAGCAGTACTTC. The chain carries TRBV29-1 and TRBJ2-7; D uncertain. V was clipped by 4 bases and J by 2 bases, with 12 bases between them. Germline CDR1 and CDR2: SQVTM and ANQGSEA. This CDR3 spans 13 amino acids.

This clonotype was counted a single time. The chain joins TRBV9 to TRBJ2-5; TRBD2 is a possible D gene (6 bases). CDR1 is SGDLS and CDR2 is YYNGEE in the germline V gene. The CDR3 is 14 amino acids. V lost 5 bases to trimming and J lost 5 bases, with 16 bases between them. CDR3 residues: CASSRDSRRETQYF. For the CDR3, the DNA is TGTGCCAGCAGTCGGGACTCCCGGAGGGAGACCCAGTACTTC.

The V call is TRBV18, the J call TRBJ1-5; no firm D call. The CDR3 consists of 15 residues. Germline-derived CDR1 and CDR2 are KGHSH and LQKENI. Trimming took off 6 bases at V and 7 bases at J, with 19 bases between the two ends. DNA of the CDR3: TGTGCCAGCTCTTCCACGGGCCAGGTAGGCCAGCCCCAGCATTTT. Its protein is CASSSTGQVGQPQHF.

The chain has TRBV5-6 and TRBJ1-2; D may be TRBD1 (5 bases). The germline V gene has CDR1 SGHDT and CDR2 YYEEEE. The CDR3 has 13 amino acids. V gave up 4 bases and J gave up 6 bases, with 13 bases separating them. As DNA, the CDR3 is TGTGCCAGCAGCCAAGTGGGGCACGATGGCTACACCTTC. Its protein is CASSQVGHDGYTF.

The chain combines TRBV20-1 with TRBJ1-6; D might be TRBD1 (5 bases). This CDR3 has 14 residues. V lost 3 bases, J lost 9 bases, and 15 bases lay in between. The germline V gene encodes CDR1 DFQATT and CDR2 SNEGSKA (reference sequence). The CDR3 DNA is TGCAGTGCTAGGCATCAGGGCTTGGCTTCACCCCTCCACTTT. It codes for CSARHQGLASPLHF.

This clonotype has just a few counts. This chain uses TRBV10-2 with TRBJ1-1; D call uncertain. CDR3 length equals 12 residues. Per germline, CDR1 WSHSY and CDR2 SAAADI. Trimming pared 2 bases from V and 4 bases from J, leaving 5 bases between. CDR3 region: CASSEAVTEAFF. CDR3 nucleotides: TGCGCCAGCAGTGAGGCAGTCACTGAAGCTTTCTTT.

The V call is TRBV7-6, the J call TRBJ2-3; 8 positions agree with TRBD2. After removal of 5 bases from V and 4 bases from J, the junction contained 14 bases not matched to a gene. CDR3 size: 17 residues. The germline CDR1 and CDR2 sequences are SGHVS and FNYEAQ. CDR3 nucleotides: TGTGCCAGCAGCCGGGGGGGGAGCACCGCTCTTGCAGATACGCAGTATTTT. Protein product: CASSRGGSTALADTQYF. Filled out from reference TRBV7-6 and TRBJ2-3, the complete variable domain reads GAGVSQSPRYKVTKRGQDVALRCDPISGHVSLYWYRQALGQGPEFLTYFNYEAQQDKSGLPNDRFSAERPEGSISTLTIQRTEQRDSAMYRCASSRGGSTALADTQYFGPGTRLTVL.

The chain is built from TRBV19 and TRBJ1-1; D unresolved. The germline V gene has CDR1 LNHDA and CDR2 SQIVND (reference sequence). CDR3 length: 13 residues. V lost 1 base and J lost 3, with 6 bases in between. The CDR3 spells CASSIAWDTEAFF. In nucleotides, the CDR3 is TGTGCCAGTAGTATAGCGTGGGACACTGAAGCTTTCTTT. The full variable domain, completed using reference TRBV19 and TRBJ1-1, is DGGITQSPKYLFRKEGQNVTLSCEQNLNHDAMYWYRQDPGQGLRLIYYSQIVNDFQKGDIAEGYSVSREKKESFPLTVTSAQKNPTAFYLCASSIAWDTEAFFGQGTRLTVV.

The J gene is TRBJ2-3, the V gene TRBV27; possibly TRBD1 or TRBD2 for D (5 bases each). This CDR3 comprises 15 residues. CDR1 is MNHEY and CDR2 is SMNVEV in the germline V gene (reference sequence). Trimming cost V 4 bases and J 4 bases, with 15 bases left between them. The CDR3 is CASSSWGARADTQYF. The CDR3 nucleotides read TGTGCCAGCAGTTCATGGGGCGCGAGGGCAGATACGCAGTATTTT.

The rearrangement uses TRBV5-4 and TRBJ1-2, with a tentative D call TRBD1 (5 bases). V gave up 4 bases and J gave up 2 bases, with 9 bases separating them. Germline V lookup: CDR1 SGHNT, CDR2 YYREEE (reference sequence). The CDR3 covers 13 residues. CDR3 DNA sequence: TGTGCCAGCAGCACCGACAGAAACTATGGCTACACCTTC. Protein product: CASSTDRNYGYTF.

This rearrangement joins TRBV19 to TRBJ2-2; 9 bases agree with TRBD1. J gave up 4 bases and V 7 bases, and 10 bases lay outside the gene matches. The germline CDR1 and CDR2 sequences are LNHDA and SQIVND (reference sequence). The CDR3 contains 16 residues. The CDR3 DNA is TGTGCCAGTAACCCTAGGACAGGGGATGGCACCGGGGAGCTGTTTTTT. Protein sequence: CASNPRTGDGTGELFF.

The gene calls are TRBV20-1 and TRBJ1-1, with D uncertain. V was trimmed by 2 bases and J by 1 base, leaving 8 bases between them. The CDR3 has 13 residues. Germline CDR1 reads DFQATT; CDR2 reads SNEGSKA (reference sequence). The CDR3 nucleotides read TGCAGTGCTAGATCGACTGCGAACACTGAAGCTTTCTTT. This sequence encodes CSARSTANTEAFF.

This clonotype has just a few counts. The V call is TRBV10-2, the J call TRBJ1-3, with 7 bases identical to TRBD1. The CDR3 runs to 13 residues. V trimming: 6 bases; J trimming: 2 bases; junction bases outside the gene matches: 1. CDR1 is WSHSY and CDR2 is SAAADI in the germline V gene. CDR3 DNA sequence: TGCGCCAGCAGAACAGGGGCTGGAAACACCATATATTTT. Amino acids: CASRTGAGNTIYF.

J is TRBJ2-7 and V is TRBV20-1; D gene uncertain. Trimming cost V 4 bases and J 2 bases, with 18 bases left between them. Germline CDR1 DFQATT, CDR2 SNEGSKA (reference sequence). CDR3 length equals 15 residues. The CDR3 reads CSAKSSSGRTYEQYF. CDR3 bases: TGCAGTGCTAAATCCTCGTCCGGCAGAACCTACGAGCAGTACTTC.

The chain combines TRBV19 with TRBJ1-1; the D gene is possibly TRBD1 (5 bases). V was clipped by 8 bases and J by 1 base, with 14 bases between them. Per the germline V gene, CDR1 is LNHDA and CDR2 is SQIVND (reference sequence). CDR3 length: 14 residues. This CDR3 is CASGPGQGNTEAFF. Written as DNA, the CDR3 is TGTGCCAGTGGCCCCGGGCAGGGGAACACTGAAGCTTTCTTT.

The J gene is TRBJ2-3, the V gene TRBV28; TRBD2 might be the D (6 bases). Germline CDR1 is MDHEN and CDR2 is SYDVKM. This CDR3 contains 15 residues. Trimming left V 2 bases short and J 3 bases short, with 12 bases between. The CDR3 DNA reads TGTGCCAGCAGTTTAGCGGCGGGATATACAGATACGCAGTATTTT. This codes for CASSLAAGYTDTQYF.

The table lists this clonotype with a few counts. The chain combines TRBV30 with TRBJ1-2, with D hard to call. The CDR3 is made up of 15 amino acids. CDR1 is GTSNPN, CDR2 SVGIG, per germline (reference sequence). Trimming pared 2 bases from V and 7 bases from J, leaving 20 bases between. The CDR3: CAWSNGQIYAGGYTF. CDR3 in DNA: TGTGCCTGGAGTAACGGCCAGATTTATGCTGGTGGCTACACCTTC.

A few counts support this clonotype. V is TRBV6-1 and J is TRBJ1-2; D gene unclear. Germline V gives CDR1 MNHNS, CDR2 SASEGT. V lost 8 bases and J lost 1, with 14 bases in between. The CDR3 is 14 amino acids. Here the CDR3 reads CASVSGTLNYGYTF. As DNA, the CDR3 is TGTGCCAGCGTCTCAGGAACTCTTAACTATGGCTACACCTTC.

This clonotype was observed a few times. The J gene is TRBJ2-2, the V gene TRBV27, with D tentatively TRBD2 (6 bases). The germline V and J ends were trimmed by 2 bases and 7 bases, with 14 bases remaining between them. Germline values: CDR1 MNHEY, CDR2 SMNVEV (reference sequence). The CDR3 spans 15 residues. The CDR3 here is CASSLEGRENGELFF. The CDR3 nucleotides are TGTGCCAGCAGTTTAGAAGGTCGGGAGAACGGGGAGCTGTTTTTT.